The rows below give T cell receptor beta chains drawn from one sample of a study of cytomegalovirus exposure and HLA in healthy donors. The data were produced by immunoSEQ multiplex PCR, yet TCRdb's version contains in-frame clones alone and is incomplete. The data hold over 150,000 clones, with over 70% observed a single time. The specimen sequenced was PBMCs. The receptors stem from a man aged 25 to 40 in good health and CMV-seropositive. Both conserved end residues are part of each CDR3. D genes are given only for firm matches. For some rows the clone size is stated as once, few or many, or as a class when expanded; others skip it.

>TRBV4-3|15|TRBJ2-3|.|TRBD1
TGCGCCAGCAGCCAACAGACAGGGGTAACAGATACGCAGTATTTT
CASSQQTGVTDTQYF
>TRBV28|14|TRBJ1-5|few|.
TGTGCCAGCAGTCCGAGGACCGGCGGGCAGCCCCAGCATTTT
CASSPRTGGQPQHF
>TRBV7-2|13|TRBJ2-2|once|.
TGTGCCAGCAGCCAAACTAACACCGGGGAGCTGTTTTTT
CASSQTNTGELFF
>TRBV28|13|TRBJ2-5|.|TRBD1
TGTGCCAGCAGACACAGGGGCCAAGAGACCCAGTACTTC
CASRHRGQETQYF
>TRBV10-3|14|TRBJ1-2|.|.
TGTGCCATCAGTGAGTCGGGGGCAGGATCTGGCTACACCTTC
CAISESGAGSGYTF
>TRBV28|15|TRBJ1-1|.|.
TGTGCCAGCAGTTTAGGGAGACACGGGTGGACTGAAGCTTTCTTT
CASSLGRHGWTEAFF
>TRBV2|15|TRBJ2-7|.|.
TGTGCCAGCAGGGCCCGGCCGGGGGATACCTACGAGCAGTACTTC
CASRARPGDTYEQYF
>TRBV19|15|TRBJ1-1|.|TRBD1
TGTGCCAGTAGTACTCAAACAGGGGTGAACACTGAAGCTTTCTTT
CASSTQTGVNTEAFF
>TRBV15|16|TRBJ2-6|.|.
TGTGCCACCAGCAGAGATCGAGTCTCTGGGGCCAACGTCCTGACTTTC
CATSRDRVSGANVLTF
>TRBV12-5|15|TRBJ2-5|once|TRBD1
TGTGCTAGTGGTTGGCCGGGACAGGGAATGGAGACCCAGTACTTC
CASGWPGQGMETQYF
>TRBV2|14|TRBJ2-1|.|.
TGTGCCAGCAGTGATATCTCTAGCGCTGGTGAGCAGTTCTTC
CASSDISSAGEQFF
>TRBV7-2|13|TRBJ1-1|.|.
TGTGCCAGCAGCCTAATGGGGCGCGGTGAAGCTTTCTTT
CASSLMGRGEAFF
>TRBV30|13|TRBJ1-3|.|.
TGTGCCTGGAGTCTCTTGGAGGCGGCGGGCATATATTTT
CAWSLLEAAGIYF
>TRBV7-2|15|TRBJ1-6|.|.
TGTGCCAGCAGTTCGTACAGGCCTAATAATTCACCCCTCCACTTT
CASSSYRPNNSPLHF
>TRBV6-5|13|TRBJ1-2|.|TRBD1
TGTGCCAGCAGGCGAGGGACAGGGTATGGCTACACCTTC
CASRRGTGYGYTF
>TRBV7-3|15|TRBJ2-1|.|.
TGTGCCAGCAGCTTAAACTCGGGAGCGAACAATGAGCAGTTCTTC
CASSLNSGANNEQFF
>TRBV7-2|14|TRBJ2-5|.|.
TGTGCCAGCAGCAAGGGAGCCGAGGGAAAGACCCAGTACTTC
CASSKGAEGKTQYF
>TRBV28|14|TRBJ1-1|once|TRBD1
TGTGCCAGCAGTTTCCGAGGGGGCATAGCTGAAGCTTTCTTT
CASSFRGGIAEAFF
>TRBV5-4|16|TRBJ2-4|.|TRBD1
TGTGCCAGCAGCCGAGGGGACAGACTAGCCAAAAACATTCAGTACTTC
CASSRGDRLAKNIQYF
>TRBV6-6|16|TRBJ1-5|.|TRBD1
TGTGCCAGCAGTGACTCGACAGGGGGCACCCATCAGCCCCAGCATTTT
CASSDSTGGTHQPQHF
>TRBV6-6|15|TRBJ2-5|.|TRBD2
TGTGCCAGCAGTTATCCCGGGACTAGCGGGGAGACCCAGTACTTC
CASSYPGTSGETQYF
>TRBV15|17|TRBJ2-5|.|TRBD2
TGTGCCACCAGCAAAGTTGGCCTAGCGGGAGGAGGGGAGACCCAGTACTTC
CATSKVGLAGGGETQYF
>TRBV5-1|14|TRBJ2-3|.|TRBD2
TGCGCCAGCAGCGCGGGGGAGGCACTAGATACGCAGTATTTT
CASSAGEALDTQYF
>TRBV19|15|TRBJ2-1|.|TRBD2
TGTGCCAGTAAGGTTAGCGGGGGGTTCCACAATGAGCAGTTCTTC
CASKVSGGFHNEQFF
>TRBV10-3|18|TRBJ1-3|.|.
TGTGCCATCAGTGAGTCCTTGGGAAAGAGAGGGTCTGGAAACACCATATATTTT
CAISESLGKRGSGNTIYF
>TRBV9|16|TRBJ1-2|.|.
TGTGCCAGCAGCCCACCTCCCGCCGAGGCGGACTATGGCTACACCTTC
CASSPPPAEADYGYTF
>TRBV6-5|13|TRBJ2-7|.|.
TGTGCCAGCAGTGAAGTGAACAGGGACGAGCAGTACTTC
CASSEVNRDEQYF
>TRBV19|16|TRBJ2-3|.|TRBD2
TGTGCCAGTAGTTTACCTAGCGGGACCTCGGTAGATACGCAGTATTTT
CASSLPSGTSVDTQYF